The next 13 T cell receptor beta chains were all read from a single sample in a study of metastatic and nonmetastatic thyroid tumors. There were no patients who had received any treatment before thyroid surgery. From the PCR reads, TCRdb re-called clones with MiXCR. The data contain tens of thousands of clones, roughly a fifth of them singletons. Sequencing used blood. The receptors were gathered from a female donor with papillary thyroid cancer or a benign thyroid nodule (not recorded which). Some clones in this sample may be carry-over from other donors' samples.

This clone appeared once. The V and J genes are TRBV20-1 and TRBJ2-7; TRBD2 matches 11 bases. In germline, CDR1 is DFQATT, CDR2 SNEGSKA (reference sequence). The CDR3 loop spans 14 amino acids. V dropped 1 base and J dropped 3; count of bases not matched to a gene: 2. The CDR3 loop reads CSARVAGGGYEQYF. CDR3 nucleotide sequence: TGCAGTGCTAGAGTAGCGGGAGGGGGCTACGAGCAGTACTTC.

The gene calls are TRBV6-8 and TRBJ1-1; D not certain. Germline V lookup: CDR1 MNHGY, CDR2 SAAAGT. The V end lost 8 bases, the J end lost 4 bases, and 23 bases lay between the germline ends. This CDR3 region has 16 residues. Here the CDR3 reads CASEETLPPLGTEAFF. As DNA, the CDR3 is TGTGCCAGCGAAGAGACTCTCCCCCCCCTCGGCACTGAAGCTTTCTTT.

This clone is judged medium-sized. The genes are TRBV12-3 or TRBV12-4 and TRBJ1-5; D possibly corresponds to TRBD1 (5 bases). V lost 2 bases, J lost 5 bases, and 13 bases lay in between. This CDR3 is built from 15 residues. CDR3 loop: CASSLSSQGDQPQHF. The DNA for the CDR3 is TGTGCCAGCAGTTTATCGTCGCAGGGCGATCAGCCCCAGCATTTT.

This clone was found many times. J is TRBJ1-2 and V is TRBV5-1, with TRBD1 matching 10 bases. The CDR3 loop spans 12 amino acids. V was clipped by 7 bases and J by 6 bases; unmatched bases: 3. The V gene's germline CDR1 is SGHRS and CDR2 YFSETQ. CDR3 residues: CASSGTGDGYTF. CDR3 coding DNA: TGCGCCAGCTCAGGGACAGGGGATGGCTACACCTTC.

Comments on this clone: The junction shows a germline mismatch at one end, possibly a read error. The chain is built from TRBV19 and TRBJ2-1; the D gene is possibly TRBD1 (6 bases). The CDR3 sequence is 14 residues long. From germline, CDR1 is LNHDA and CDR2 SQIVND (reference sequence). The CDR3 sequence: CGSSRTESYNVQFF. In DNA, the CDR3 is TGTGGCAGTAGCAGGACAGAATCCTACAATGTGCAGTTCTTC.

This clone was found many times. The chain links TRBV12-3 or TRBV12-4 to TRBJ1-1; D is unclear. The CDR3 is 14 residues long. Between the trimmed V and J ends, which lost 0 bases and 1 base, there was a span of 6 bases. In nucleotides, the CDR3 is TGTGCCAGCAGTTTAGCCGGAGCGAACACTGAAGCTTTCTTT. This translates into CASSLAGANTEAFF.

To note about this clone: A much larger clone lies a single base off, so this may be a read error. CDR3 protein: CASSFGGPTDMQYF. The CDR3 DNA follows: TGTGCCAGCAGTTTCGGAGGGCCCACAGATATGCAGTATTTT. The chain combines TRBV6-2 or TRBV6-3 with TRBJ2-3, with D possibly matching TRBD2 (6 bases). The germline V gene has CDR1 MNHEY and CDR2 SVGEGT. The CDR3 consists of 14 residues.

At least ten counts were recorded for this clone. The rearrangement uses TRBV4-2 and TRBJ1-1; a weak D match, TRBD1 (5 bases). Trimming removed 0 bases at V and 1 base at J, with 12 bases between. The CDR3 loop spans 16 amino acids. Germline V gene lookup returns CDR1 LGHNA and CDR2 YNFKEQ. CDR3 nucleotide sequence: TGTGCCAGCAGCCAAGATTCCGGGGGATCGAACACTGAAGCTTTCTTT. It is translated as CASSQDSGGSNTEAFF.

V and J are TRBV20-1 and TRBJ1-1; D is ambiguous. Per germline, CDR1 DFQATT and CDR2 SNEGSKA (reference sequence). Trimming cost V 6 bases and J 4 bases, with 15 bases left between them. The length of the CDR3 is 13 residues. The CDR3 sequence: CSAQPQVFTEAFF. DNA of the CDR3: TGCAGTGCCCAACCGCAGGTGTTCACTGAAGCTTTCTTT.

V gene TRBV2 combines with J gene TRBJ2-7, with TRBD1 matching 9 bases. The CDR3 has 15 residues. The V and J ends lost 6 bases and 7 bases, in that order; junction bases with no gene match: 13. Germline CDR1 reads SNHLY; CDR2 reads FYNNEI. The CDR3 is CASREIQGASREQYF. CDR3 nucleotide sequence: TGTGCCAGCAGGGAGATACAGGGGGCGTCACGGGAGCAGTACTTC.

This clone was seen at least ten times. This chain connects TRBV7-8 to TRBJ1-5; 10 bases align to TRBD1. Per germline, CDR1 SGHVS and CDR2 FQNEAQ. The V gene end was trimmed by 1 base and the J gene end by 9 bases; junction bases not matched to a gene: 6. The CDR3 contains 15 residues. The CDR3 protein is CASSLEGQGVWPQHF. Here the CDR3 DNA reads TGTGCCAGCAGCTTAGAAGGACAGGGGGTCTGGCCCCAGCATTTT.

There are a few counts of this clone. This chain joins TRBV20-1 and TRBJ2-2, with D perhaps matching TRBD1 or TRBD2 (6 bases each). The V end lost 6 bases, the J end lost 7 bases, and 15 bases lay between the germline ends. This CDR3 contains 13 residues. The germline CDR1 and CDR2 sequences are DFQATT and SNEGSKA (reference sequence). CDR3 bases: TGCAGTGCCAAGGGGGGCGGTGGCGGGGAGCTGTTTTTT. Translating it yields CSAKGGGGGELFF.

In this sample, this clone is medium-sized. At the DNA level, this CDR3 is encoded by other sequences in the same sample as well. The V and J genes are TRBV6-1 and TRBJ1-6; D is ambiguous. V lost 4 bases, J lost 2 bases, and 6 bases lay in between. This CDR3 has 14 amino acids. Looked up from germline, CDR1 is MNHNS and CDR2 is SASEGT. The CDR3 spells CASSAGPYNSPLHF. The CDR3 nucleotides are TGTGCCAGCAGTGCGGGCCCCTATAATTCACCCCTCCACTTT.